Listed here are 5 T cell receptor beta chains from one sample, sequenced in a study of blood T cell repertoires in COVID-19. Measured with immunoSEQ multiplex PCR; TCRdb has only the in-frame clones, and not every one. This table has 200,000 to 250,000 clones, approximately 90% appearing once. The sequenced material came from peripheral blood. These receptors all stem from a woman aged 18 to 35 who had recovered from COVID-19.

The chain links TRBV4-3 to TRBJ2-2; 13 nucleotides agree with TRBD2. The CDR3 covers 20 residues. V was clipped by 1 base and J by 2 bases; unmatched bases: 10. In germline, CDR1 is LGHNA, CDR2 YSLEER. Here the CDR3 reads CASSQGIKGLAGPNTGELFF. In DNA, the CDR3 is TGCGCCAGCAGCCAAGGGATTAAGGGACTAGCGGGACCTAACACCGGGGAGCTGTTTTTT.

The genes are TRBV6-5 and TRBJ2-7; tentative D call: TRBD1 (6 bases). Trimming removed 4 bases from V and 2 bases from J, with 15 bases in between. Germline V gene lookup returns CDR1 MNHEY and CDR2 SVGAGI. The CDR3 runs 15 residues. CDR3 nucleotide sequence: TGTGCCAGCAGTTGGACAACCGGGACAACCTACGAGCAGTACTTC. The encoded protein is CASSWTTGTTYEQYF.

V usage is TRBV7-6 and J usage is TRBJ1-1; a possible D gene is TRBD1 (5 bases). V lost 2 bases, J lost 6 bases, and 13 bases lay in between. Germline lookup yields CDR1 SGHVS and CDR2 FNYEAQ. The CDR3 length is 14 residues. The CDR3, as DNA: TGTGCCAGCAGCTTAAAGGGGTCGGCAGCTGAAGCTTTCTTT. Its translation: CASSLKGSAAEAFF.

This clone turned up a few times. V is TRBV6-2 or TRBV6-3 and J is TRBJ2-1, with D possibly being TRBD2 (6 bases). Trimming shortened V by 5 bases and J by 9 bases, and 17 bases separated the two germline ends. Germline assignment: CDR1 MNHEY and CDR2 SVGEGT. This CDR3 has 14 residues. The CDR3 sequence is CASSEAGPPAEQFF. The CDR3 nucleotides are TGTGCCAGCAGTGAGGCGGGACCGCCGGCTGAGCAGTTCTTC.

The J gene is TRBJ2-3, the V gene TRBV7-2; 15 nucleotides line up with TRBD2. The junction had 3 bases not matched to a gene; V was cut back by 2 bases and J by 3 bases. CDR3 size: 17 residues. CDR1 SGHTA and CDR2 FQGNSA come from the germline V gene. The DNA for the CDR3 is TGTGCCAGCAGCTTACCGGGACTAGCGGGAGGTACAGATACGCAGTATTTT. It encodes CASSLPGLAGGTDTQYF.